This record covers a single T cell receptor beta chain. The antigen is undetermined. Germline V gene sequence: CDR1 MGHDK, CDR2 SYGVNS. The CDR3 sequence is 13 residues long. This sample was taken from a study of CXCR3-negative and CXCR3-positive naive CD8 T cells. The method, 5' RACE with UMI labels, was used to prepare the TRB cDNA libraries. TCRdb reprocessed the 5' RACE reads and reports one entry per CDR3 protein, with no DNA. The table gives some 120,000 distinct CDR3 sequences; the top ten clones make up roughly 0.59% of it. Those CD8+ T cells considered naive were CD45RO-CCR7+CD27+CD95-. Study-wide points: Freshly isolated PBMCs were used in most assays, given partial CXCR3 loss after freezing. High diversity, comparable across both naive subsets, contrasted with much lower diversity in memory CD8+ cells. Between one naive subset and the other, surface CD5 was comparable, and TCR strength was inferred from TRB CDR3 properties. Naive cells positive for CXCR3 carried more hydrophobic TRB CDR3s than CXCR3-negative ones.

The sample taken for sequencing was naive CXCR3+ CD8+ T cells from blood. Regarding subset: CD45RO-CCR7+CD27+CD95- naive CD8+ T cells expressing CXCR3 (TNR3+). The chain combines TRBV25-1 with TRBJ2-5. This TCR derives from a human donor in good health. Some clones in this sample may be carry-over from other donors' samples. The CDR3 region is CASSPRNQETQYF. Full variable domain (outside the CDR3, taken from reference TRBV25-1 and TRBJ2-5): EADIYQTPRYLVIGTGKKITLECSQTMGHDKMYWYQQDPGMELHLIHYSYGVNSTEKGDLSSESTVSRIRTEHFPLTLESARPSHTSQYLCASSPRNQETQYFGPGTRLLVL.